This T cell receptor (beta chain) was sequenced during a study of CD8+ T cells in alopecia areata. Overall study: The drug, tofacitinib, lasted 6 to 18 months, followed by 6 months off drug. Study outcomes and limitations: Scalp clonality and expanded CD8+ clones among the top 100 showed significant decreases with tofacitinib.

Reverse transcribed after extraction, RNA yielded cDNA as the sequencing template. TCRdb's table, derived via immunoSEQ multiplex PCR, lists solely in-frame clones and lacks some. This table holds 35,000 to 50,000 clones, roughly two thirds found once. Germline loops: CDR1 SGHRS, CDR2 YFSETQ. The CDR3 is made up of 13 amino acids. V was clipped by 3 bases and J by 3 bases; unmatched bases: 2. To note about this clone: The antigen is unknown.

The treatment was: oral pan-JAK inhibitor, 5-10 mg twice daily. The V call is TRBV5-1, the J call TRBJ2-7; 8 nucleotides agree with TRBD1. This sequence was found in a human donor with alopecia areata. The source material was CD8+ T cells sorted from blood, sampled at week 4, from a patient treated with tofacitinib. CDR3 in DNA: TGCGCCAGCAGCTACGGACAGGGCTACGAGCAGTACTTC. Translation: CASSYGQGYEQYF.